This entry lists 5 T cell receptor beta chains sequenced from one sample in a study of shared clonotypes between healthy human individuals (dated by TCRdb to the early 2020s). Libraries came from the immunoSEQ multiplex PCR assay. Imported from immuneACCESS, the table was reduced by TCRdb to in-frame sequences with V and J called. These copies leave out some clones; in studies compared against another copy, an unresolved V gene accounts for under half, and the cause of the remainder is not known. Here the sample has 2 million to 2.5 million clones; roughly 93% occur a single time. The ten largest clonotypes hold about 0.38% of the sample. Sample: naive CD4+ T cells from PBMCs. Taken with the paper, the label for cell subset or site translates to: CD45RA+ positively selected. The receptors derive from a man between 18 and 29 years old in good health. Some clones in this sample may be carry-over from other donors' samples.

The chain combines TRBV6-1 with TRBJ1-2; TRBD1 aligns across 8 bases. The germline CDR1 and CDR2 sequences are MNHNS and SASEGT. This CDR3 contains 13 residues. The trim removed 6 bases at V and 4 bases at J, leaving 4 bases unmatched. The DNA of the CDR3 is TGTGCCAGCAGGGACAGGGAGCCCTATGGCTACACCTTC. Translation: CASRDREPYGYTF.

The V call is TRBV4-3, the J call TRBJ2-1; D remains ambiguous. Germline V CDR1 and CDR2: LGHNA, YSLEER. The CDR3 is 17 amino acids. V was clipped by 3 bases and J by 0 bases, with 15 bases between them. The CDR3 nucleotides are TGCGCCAGCAGCCATTCGGGCGACCCGGGCTCCTACAATGAGCAGTTCTTC. It translates to CASSHSGDPGSYNEQFF.

Turning to this clone: Other nucleotide sequences in the sample specify the same CDR3. This chain joins TRBV6-5 and TRBJ1-1; weak D call: TRBD1 (5 bases). CDR1 is MNHEY and CDR2 is SVGAGI in the germline V gene. The CDR3 is 14 amino acids. V shed 0 bases and J shed 4 bases, with 9 bases lying between them. CDR3 DNA sequence: TGTGCCAGCAGTTACTCTGGGGGTGGCACTGAAGCTTTCTTT. Protein: CASSYSGGGTEAFF.

This chain joins TRBV28 and TRBJ1-2; D gene ambiguous. There are 13 residues in the CDR3. Trimming removed 6 bases from V and 0 bases from J, with 8 bases in between. CDR1 is MDHEN, CDR2 SYDVKM, per germline. The CDR3 is CASRVSPNYGYTF. The CDR3 coding sequence is TGTGCCAGCAGGGTGAGCCCTAACTATGGCTACACCTTC.

V and J are TRBV5-1 and TRBJ1-1; D is unresolved. Germline lookup yields CDR1 SGHRS and CDR2 YFSETQ. CDR3 length equals 14 residues. V was shortened by 4 bases and J by 7 bases, with 17 bases between the two germline ends. CDR3 sequence (DNA): TGCGCCAGCAGCCAGACCTCCGGGAGCGATGAAGCTTTCTTT. Translating gives CASSQTSGSDEAFF.